This T cell receptor (beta chain) originates from a study of OX40 agonist ivuxolimab in advanced cancers. Overall study context: Ivuxolimab is an agonistic anti-OX40 (CD134) antibody, and patients were treated with it. Findings of the study overall: The mean number of expanded clones was higher in CD8+ T cells than in CD4+.

CDR1 and CDR2 from the germline V gene are SQVTM and ANQGSEA. V lost 8 bases, J lost 4 bases, and 8 bases stayed unmatched. The CDR3 totals 13 residues. Blood samples were obtained at baseline, cycle 4 day 1, and cycle 7 day 1. Generated by immunoSEQ multiplex PCR, the TCRdb table keeps only in-frame clones and is missing some. This table has around 70,000 clones, about four fifths appearing once. In its sample, this clone was seen once. Its antigen is as yet unknown. The sequence came from an adult with an advanced solid tumor such as melanoma, head and neck, liver or kidney cancer. The specimen comprised CD4+ or CD8+ T cells sorted from blood, sampled in a trial of the OX40 agonist ivuxolimab. The gene calls are TRBV29-1 and TRBJ2-5; TRBD1 matches 9 bases. CDR3 loop: CSTTGGAGETQYF. DNA for the CDR3: TGCAGCACAACAGGGGGCGCGGGAGAGACCCAGTACTTC.